The source of this T cell receptor (beta chain) is a study of metastatic and nonmetastatic thyroid tumors. Study-wide context: For malignant and benign thyroid patients, tumor or nodule tissue and blood were the sources whose repertoires were compared.

CDR3 length: 15 residues. Trimming took 6 bases from V and 7 from J; bases not matched to a gene: 6. The germline CDR1 and CDR2 sequences are SNHLY and FYNNEI. This clone came up many times. The antigen is not known. Per the study methods: A papillary thyroid cancer distant-metastasis classifier was built from CDR3 differences across clinicopathological groups. Using MiXCR, TCRdb reanalyzed the PCR reads. The V and J calls reflect TCRdb's pipeline rather than the authors' work. The sample includes almost 25,000 clones, 10% to 15% of them seen just once. No treatment of any kind had been given to any patient before thyroid surgery. Findings of the study overall: TCR beta diversity was reportedly significantly higher in malignant thyroid tumors than benign nodules, in blood and tumor.

This chain links TRBV2 with TRBJ2-1; 13 nucleotides line up with TRBD2. The source of this sequence is a female donor with papillary thyroid cancer or a benign thyroid nodule (not recorded which). Some clones in this sample may be carry-over from other donors' samples. Sequencing used blood. CDR3 sequence reads: CASRGTSGMMNEQFF. CDR3 bases: TGTGCCAGCAGGGGGACTAGCGGGATGATGAATGAGCAGTTCTTC.